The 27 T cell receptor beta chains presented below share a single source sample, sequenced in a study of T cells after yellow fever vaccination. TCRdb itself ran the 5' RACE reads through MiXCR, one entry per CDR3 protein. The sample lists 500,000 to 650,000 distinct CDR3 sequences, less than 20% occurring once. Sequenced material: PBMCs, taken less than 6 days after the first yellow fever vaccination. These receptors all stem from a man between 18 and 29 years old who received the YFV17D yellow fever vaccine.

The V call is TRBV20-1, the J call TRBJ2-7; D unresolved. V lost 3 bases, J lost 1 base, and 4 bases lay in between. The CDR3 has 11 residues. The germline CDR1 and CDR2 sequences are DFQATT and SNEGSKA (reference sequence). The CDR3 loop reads CSASPSYEQYF. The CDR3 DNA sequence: TGCAGTGCTAGCCCATCCTACGAGCAGTACTTC.

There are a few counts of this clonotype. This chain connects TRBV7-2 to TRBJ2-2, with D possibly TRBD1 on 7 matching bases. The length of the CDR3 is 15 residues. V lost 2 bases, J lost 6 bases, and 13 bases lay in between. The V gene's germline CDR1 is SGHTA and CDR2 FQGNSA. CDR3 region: CASSLFAGGSGELFF. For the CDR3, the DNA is TGTGCCAGCAGCTTATTCGCAGGGGGGTCCGGGGAGCTGTTTTTT.

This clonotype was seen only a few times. The CDR3 DNA sequence: TGCGCCAGCAGCTTTCACGGACAGGGGCAGGATACGCAGTATTTT. Its translation: CASSFHGQGQDTQYF. The rearrangement joins TRBV5-1 to TRBJ2-3, with TRBD1 matching 9 bases. The CDR3 has 15 residues. The V and J ends lost 2 bases and 6 bases, in that order; junction bases with no gene match: 7. Germline V gene lookup returns CDR1 SGHRS and CDR2 YFSETQ.

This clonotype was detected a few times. The CDR3 bases are TGTGCCACCGCAGGGGCCGGGGAGCTGTTTTTT. Translated, it gives CATAGAGELFF. V is TRBV24-1 and J is TRBJ2-2, with D possibly being TRBD1 (6 bases). V was trimmed by 9 bases and J by 6 bases, leaving 7 bases between them. CDR1 KGHDR and CDR2 SFDVKD come from the germline V gene. The CDR3 loop spans 11 amino acids.

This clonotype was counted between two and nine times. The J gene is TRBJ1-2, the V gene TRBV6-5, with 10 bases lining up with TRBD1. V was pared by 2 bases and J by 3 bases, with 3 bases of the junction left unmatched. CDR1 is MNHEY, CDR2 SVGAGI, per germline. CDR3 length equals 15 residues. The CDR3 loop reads CASSYDRGPYYGYTF. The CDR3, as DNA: TGTGCCAGCAGTTACGACAGGGGGCCTTACTATGGCTACACCTTC.

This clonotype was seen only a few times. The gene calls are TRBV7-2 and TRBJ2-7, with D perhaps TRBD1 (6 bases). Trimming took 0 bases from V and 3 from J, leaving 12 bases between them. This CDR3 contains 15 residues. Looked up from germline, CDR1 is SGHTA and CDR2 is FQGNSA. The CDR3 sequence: CASSLAGAINYEQYF. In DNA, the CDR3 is TGTGCCAGCAGCTTAGCGGGGGCAATCAACTACGAGCAGTACTTC.

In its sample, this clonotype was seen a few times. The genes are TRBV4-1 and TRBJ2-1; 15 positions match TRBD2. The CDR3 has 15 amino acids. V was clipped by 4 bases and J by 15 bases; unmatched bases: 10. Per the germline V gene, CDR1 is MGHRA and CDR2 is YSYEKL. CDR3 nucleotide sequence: TGCGCCAGCAGCCCTGGACTAGCGGGGGGGCGAGATCTGTTCTTC. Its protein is CASSPGLAGGRDLFF.

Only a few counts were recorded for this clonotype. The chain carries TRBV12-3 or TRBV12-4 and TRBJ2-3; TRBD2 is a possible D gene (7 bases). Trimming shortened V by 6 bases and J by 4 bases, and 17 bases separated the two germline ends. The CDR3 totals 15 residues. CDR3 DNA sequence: TGTGCCAGCAGCCCCCCGGGGGGCCGATCAGATACGCAGTATTTT. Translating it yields CASSPPGGRSDTQYF.

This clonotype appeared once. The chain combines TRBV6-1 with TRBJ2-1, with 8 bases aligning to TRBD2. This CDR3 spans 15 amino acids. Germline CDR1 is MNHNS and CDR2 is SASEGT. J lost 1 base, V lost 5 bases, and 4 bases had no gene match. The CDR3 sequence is CASSLREGSYNEQFF. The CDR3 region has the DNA TGTGCCAGCAGTCTCCGGGAGGGATCCTACAATGAGCAGTTCTTC.

DNA of the CDR3: TGTGCCAGCAGCCCCCAGCGGGGAACTGTACGAGATACGCAGTATTTT. Its translation: CASSPQRGTVRDTQYF. This chain uses TRBV7-2 with TRBJ2-3; TRBD2 matches at 7 bases. CDR1 and CDR2 (germline): SGHTA, FQGNSA. The CDR3 contains 16 residues. With V trimmed by 5 bases and J by 5 bases, 13 bases remained unmatched. Looking up the rest from reference TRBV7-2 and TRBJ2-3 gives the full variable domain: GAGVSQSPSNKVTEKGKDVELRCDPISGHTALYWYRQSLGQGLEFLIYFQGNSAPDKSGLPSDRFSAERTGGSVSTLTIQRTQQEDSAVYLCASSPQRGTVRDTQYFGPGTRLTVL.

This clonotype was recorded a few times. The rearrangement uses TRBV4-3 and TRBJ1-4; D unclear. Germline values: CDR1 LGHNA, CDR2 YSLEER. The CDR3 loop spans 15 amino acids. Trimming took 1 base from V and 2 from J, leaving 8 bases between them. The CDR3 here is CASSQGRGTNEKLFF. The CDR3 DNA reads TGCGCCAGCAGCCAAGGGCGAGGCACTAATGAAAAACTGTTTTTT.

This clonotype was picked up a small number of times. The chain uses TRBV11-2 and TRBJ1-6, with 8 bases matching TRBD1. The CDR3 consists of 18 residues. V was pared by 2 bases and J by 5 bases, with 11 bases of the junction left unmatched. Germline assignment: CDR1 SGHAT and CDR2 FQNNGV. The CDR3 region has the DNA TGTGCCAGCAGCTTAAAAGGGACAGGCTTTGCGGATAATTCACCCCTCCACTTT. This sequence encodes CASSLKGTGFADNSPLHF.

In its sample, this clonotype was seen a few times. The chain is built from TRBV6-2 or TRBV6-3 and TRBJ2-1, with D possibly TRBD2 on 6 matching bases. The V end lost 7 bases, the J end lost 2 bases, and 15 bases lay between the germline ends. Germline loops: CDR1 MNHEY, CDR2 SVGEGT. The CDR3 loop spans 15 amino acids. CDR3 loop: CASTLLATPYNEQFF. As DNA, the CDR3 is TGTGCCAGCACCCTCCTAGCGACCCCCTACAATGAGCAGTTCTTC.

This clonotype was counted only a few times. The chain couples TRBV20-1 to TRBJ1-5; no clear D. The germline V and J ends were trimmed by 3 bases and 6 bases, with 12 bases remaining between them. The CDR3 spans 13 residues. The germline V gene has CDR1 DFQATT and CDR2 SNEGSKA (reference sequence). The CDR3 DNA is TGCAGTGCTAGCGGGGTAAATACTCAGCCCCAGCATTTT. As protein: CSASGVNTQPQHF.

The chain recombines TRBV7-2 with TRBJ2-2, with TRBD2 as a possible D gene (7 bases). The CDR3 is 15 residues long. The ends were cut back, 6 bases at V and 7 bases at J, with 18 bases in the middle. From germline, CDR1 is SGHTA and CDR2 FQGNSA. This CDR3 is CASRLRGARDGELFF. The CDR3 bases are TGTGCCAGCAGACTCCGGGGGGCCCGGGACGGGGAGCTGTTTTTT. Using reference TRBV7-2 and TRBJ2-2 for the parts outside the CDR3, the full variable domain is GAGVSQSPSNKVTEKGKDVELRCDPISGHTALYWYRQSLGQGLEFLIYFQGNSAPDKSGLPSDRFSAERTGGSVSTLTIQRTQQEDSAVYLCASRLRGARDGELFFGEGSRLTVL.

CDR3 residues: CASSYTRTGNFYSNQPQHF. As DNA, the CDR3 is TGTGCCAGCAGTTATACCAGGACAGGGAACTTTTATAGCAATCAGCCCCAGCATTTT. V gene TRBV6-5 combines with J gene TRBJ1-5; 8 positions match TRBD1. The germline CDR1 and CDR2 sequences are MNHEY and SVGAGI. Trimming at V came to 3 bases and at J to 0 bases, leaving 13 bases not matched to a gene. This CDR3 is 19 amino acids long.

The CDR3 region has the DNA TGCGCCAGCAGCCACACGACAGGGGTCGCAGCCTACGAGCAGTACTTC. Translating gives CASSHTTGVAAYEQYF. The rearrangement links TRBV4-1 to TRBJ2-7, with 8 positions matching TRBD1. The V segment lost 3 bases and the J segment 2 bases; nucleotides outside the gene matches: 9. Germline CDR1 and CDR2: MGHRA and YSYEKL. This CDR3 contains 16 residues.

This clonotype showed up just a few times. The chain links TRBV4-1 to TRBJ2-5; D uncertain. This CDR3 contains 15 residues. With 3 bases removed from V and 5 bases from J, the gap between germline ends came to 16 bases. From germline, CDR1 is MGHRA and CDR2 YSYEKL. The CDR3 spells CASSQRHSAGETQYF. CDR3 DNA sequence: TGCGCCAGCAGCCAGAGACACAGCGCCGGGGAGACCCAGTACTTC.

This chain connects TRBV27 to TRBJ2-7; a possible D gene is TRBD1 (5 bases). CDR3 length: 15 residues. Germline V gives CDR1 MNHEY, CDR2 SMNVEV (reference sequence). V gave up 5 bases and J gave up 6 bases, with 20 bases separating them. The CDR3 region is CASSQGVPGSREQYF. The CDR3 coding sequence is TGTGCCAGCAGTCAAGGTGTTCCAGGGTCTCGCGAGCAGTACTTC.

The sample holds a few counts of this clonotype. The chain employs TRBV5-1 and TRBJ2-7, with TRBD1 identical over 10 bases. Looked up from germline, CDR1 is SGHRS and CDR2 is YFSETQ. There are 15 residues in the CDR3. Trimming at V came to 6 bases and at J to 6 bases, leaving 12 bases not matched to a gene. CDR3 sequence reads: CASTDRDRGGPEQYF. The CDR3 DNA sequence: TGCGCCAGCACCGATCGGGACAGGGGTGGACCCGAGCAGTACTTC.

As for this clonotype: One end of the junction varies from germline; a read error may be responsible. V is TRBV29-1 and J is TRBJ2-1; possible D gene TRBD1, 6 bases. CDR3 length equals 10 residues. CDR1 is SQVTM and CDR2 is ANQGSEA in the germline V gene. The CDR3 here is CSVSQGLRLF. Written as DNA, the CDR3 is TGCAGCGTGTCACAGGGCCTGAGGCTCTTC.

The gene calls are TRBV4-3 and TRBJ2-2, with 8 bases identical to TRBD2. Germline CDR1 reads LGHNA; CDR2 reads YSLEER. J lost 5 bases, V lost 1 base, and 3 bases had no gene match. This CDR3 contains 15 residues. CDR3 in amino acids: CASSQGTSRTGELFF. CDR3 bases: TGCGCCAGCAGCCAAGGGACTAGCAGAACCGGGGAGCTGTTTTTT.

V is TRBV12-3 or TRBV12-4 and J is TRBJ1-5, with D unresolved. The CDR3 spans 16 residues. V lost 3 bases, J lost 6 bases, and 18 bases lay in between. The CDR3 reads CASSLAGTGRGQPQHF. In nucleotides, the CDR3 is TGTGCCAGCAGTTTGGCAGGCACGGGCCGGGGTCAGCCCCAGCATTTT.

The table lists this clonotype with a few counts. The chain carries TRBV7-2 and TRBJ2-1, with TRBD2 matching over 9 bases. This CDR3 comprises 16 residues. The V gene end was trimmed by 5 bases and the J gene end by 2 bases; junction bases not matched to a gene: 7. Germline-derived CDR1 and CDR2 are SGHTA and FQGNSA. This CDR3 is CASSIETSGTYNEQFF. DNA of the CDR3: TGTGCCAGCAGCATCGAGACTAGCGGAACCTACAATGAGCAGTTCTTC.

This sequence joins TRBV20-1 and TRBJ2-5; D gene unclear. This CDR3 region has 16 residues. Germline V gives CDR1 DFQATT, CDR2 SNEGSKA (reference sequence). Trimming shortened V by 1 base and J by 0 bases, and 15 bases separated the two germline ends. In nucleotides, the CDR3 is TGCAGTGCTAGAGTTCGCCCTAGTTGGTACCAAGAGACCCAGTACTTC. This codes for CSARVRPSWYQETQYF.

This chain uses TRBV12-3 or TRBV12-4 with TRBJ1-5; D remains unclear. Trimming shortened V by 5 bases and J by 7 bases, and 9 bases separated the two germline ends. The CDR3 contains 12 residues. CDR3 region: CASSEGKQPQHF. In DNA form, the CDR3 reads TGTGCCAGCAGTGAGGGAAAACAGCCCCAGCATTTT.

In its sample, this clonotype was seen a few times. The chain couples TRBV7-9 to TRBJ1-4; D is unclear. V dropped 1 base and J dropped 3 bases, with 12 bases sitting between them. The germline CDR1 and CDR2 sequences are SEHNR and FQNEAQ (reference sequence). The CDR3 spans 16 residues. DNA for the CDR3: TGTGCCAGCAGCTTAGACCCGGGTGATTCTAATGAAAAACTGTTTTTT. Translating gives CASSLDPGDSNEKLFF.